This T cell receptor beta chain was sequenced during a study of blood T cells in healthy people across ages (dated by TCRdb to the mid-2010s). Context from the whole study: Template switching captured roughly one uniquely barcoded TCR beta cDNA molecule per two T cells in model experiments. To avoid experimental bias, donors of different ages were spread randomly across the sequencing lanes. The study measured age-related changes in TCR beta repertoire diversity using deep sequencing normalized with unique cDNA molecular identifiers. Donors were grouped into four age groups: young (average approximately 15 years), middle-aged (around 39), aged (62) and long-lived (around 80). Two additional independent replicas of 1 million unique cDNA reads from the same blood draw were analyzed for two donors (one aged 18 to 30 and one aged 80 or older).

About this clonotype: There is no known antigen for this receptor. The CDR3 carries no conserved terminal phenylalanine or tryptophan, so it likely arises from a read error.

The germline V gene (reference sequence) gives CDR1 as MNHNY and CDR2 as SVGAGI. The CDR3 adds up to 12 amino acids, both ends counted. The kept DNA is CDR3 alone, 36 bases in frame from the first base. Trimming removed 5 bases from V and 5 bases from J, leaving 8 bases between the germline ends. Summary of the overall study and its limitations: As age increased, observed TCR beta diversity per million T cells dropped in a roughly linear way, and a significant reduction was already evident by age about 36. Bulk unsorted PBMC profiling prevented conclusive comparison of naive and antigen-experienced compartments. The CMV infection status of donors was not known, potentially confounding age-related changes in expanded clonotypes. The percentage of naive T cells measured by flow cytometry correlated strongly with observed TCR beta diversity. Estimates of total diversity based on one million sequenced T cells were considered lower bounds and underestimates. The long-lived group showed more naive CD4+ T cells, fewer expanded clones and increased TCR diversity than the aged group, suggesting age selection.

Library preparation employed 5' RACE. A second roughly 6 to 11 cycle PCR used a sample-barcoded 5' primer and a J-beta primer mix. Each TCR beta cDNA molecule received a unique molecular identifier from a template-switch 5' adaptor carrying 12 random nucleotides. Each sample yielded at least 2.5 million CDR3-containing paired-end reads. The Mint cDNA synthesis kit, primed by a TRBC-specific oligonucleotide, was used to synthesize first-strand cDNA from all RNA. After uracil-DNA glycosylase treatment, a first 18-cycle PCR used universal primers M1SS and BC2_uni_R on all cDNA. Processing in the source paper ran as follows. For normalization, 1 million high-quality reads were randomly selected from each sample, with every read carrying a distinct molecular identifier. Instead of being binned into consensus sequences, reads that shared molecular identifiers were thrown out. MiTCR, run with a Q25 quality threshold and the strictest error-elimination algorithm, handled CDR3 identification, clonotype clustering and error correction. A nonparametric unseen species model with Euler transformation was used to estimate lower-bound total TCR beta diversity. TCRdb ran its own pipeline on the public reads, namely fastp trimming at Q25 and MiXCR clone calling, and kept in-frame beta chains. Rows merge per CDR3 protein into single entries with the most common DNA and genes. The V and J calls and clone size come from TCRdb's table, not from the authors' own analysis. In this sample the table shows 1.8 million or so distinct CDR3 sequences, about 39% of which occur a single time. Of the sample, about 23% is held by the ten largest clones.

The roughly 37 donors, aged 6 to 90 years, were systemically healthy Caucasian individuals from Russia. Approximately 9 milliliters of peripheral blood were collected from each donor into EDTA-treated Vacutainer tubes. Ficoll-Paque density-gradient centrifugation was used to isolate PBMCs, with at least 6.5 million per sample. Total RNA, at least 6 micrograms per sample, was extracted from PBMCs with Trizol reagent. For every donor, flow cytometry on a PBMC aliquot measured the percentage of naive CD45RAhigh/CD27high T cells. The chain joins TRBV6-6 to TRBJ2-3, with the D gene too uncertain to name. Input material: blood. The TCR was taken from a human donor in good health. The CDR3 protein sequence reads: CASSGTQDTQYV. The DNA sequence follows: TGTGCCAGCAGTGGCACCCAAGATACGCAGTATGTT.